What follows are 22 T cell receptor beta chains derived from one specimen sequenced in a study of TIL therapy for anti-PD-1-resistant metastatic lung cancer. Sequencing used immunoSEQ v3. The protocol was immunoSEQ multiplex PCR, while the TCRdb copy is restricted to in-frame clones and leaves out a portion. The sample shows 25,000 to 30,000 clones, 63% of them seen only once. Time point of the sample: pre-treatment sample, taken before nivolumab and TIL therapy. The tumor samples were excised metastases, mostly pleural nodules or supraclavicular lymph nodes. Sequencing was performed on tumor tissue, taken at baseline. All receptors come from a woman between 30 and 80 years old with non-small cell lung cancer.

In its sample, this clone was seen a few times. This chain links TRBV10-1 with TRBJ2-1; TRBD2 agrees at 8 bases. V trimming: 7 bases; J trimming: 13 bases; junction bases outside the gene matches: 12. Germline-derived CDR1 and CDR2 are WNHNN and SYGVQD (reference sequence). The CDR3 is 13 amino acids. CDR3 region: CASTRLLADPQFF. CDR3 nucleotides: TGCGCCAGCACCAGGCTACTAGCGGACCCTCAGTTCTTC.

The rearrangement links TRBV5-1 to TRBJ2-3; no clear D. Germline V gene data show CDR1 as SGHRS and CDR2 as YFSETQ. The CDR3 covers 15 residues. V dropped 7 bases and J dropped 2 bases, with 17 bases sitting between them. CDR3 DNA: TGCGCCAGCTTTACCGGAATAAGTCTCACAGATACGCAGTATTTT. Its protein is CASFTGISLTDTQYF.

The V call is TRBV4-1, the J call TRBJ2-1, with TRBD2 matching 10 bases. Germline trimming cut 4 bases from V and 8 bases from J; bases unmatched to any gene: 11. The germline V gene encodes CDR1 MGHRA and CDR2 YSYEKL. The CDR3 has 16 amino acids. The CDR3 bases are TGCGCCAGCAGCCTTACAAAGCGGGAGGGCGCCGATGAGCAGTTCTTC. This translates into CASSLTKREGADEQFF.

The chain has TRBV6-1 and TRBJ2-1; 7 bases line up with TRBD1. CDR1 and CDR2 from the germline V gene are MNHNS and SASEGT. This CDR3 region has 14 residues. With V trimmed by 6 bases and J by 5 bases, 7 bases remained unmatched. The CDR3: CASRTYRGDNEQFF. CDR3 bases: TGTGCCAGCAGGACCTACAGGGGAGACAATGAGCAGTTCTTC.

The chain carries TRBV4-1 and TRBJ2-7; D gene uncertain. Trimming took 0 bases from V and 3 from J, leaving 9 bases between them. The germline gives CDR1 MGHRA, CDR2 YSYEKL. CDR3 length: 14 residues. Written as DNA, the CDR3 is TGCGCCAGCAGCCAAGATATTGGGGTCTACGAGCAGTACTTC. This translates into CASSQDIGVYEQYF.

This chain uses TRBV6-5 with TRBJ1-2; the match to TRBD1 covers 8 bases. V lost 3 bases and J lost 6; bases outside the gene matches: 12. The CDR3 covers 16 residues. Germline V gives CDR1 MNHEY, CDR2 SVGAGI. CDR3 nucleotide sequence: TGTGCCAGCAGTTATGACAGGGGCTTAAAGGGAAATGGCTACACCTTC. Translation: CASSYDRGLKGNGYTF.

The V and J genes are TRBV7-9 and TRBJ2-3; the D is unclear. Trimming pared 0 bases from V and 5 bases from J, leaving 15 bases between. Germline V gene sequence: CDR1 SEHNR, CDR2 FQNEAQ (reference sequence). This CDR3 is 16 amino acids long. DNA of the CDR3: TGTGCCAGCAGCTTAGCCTGGTTGGAACCATTAGATACGCAGTATTTT. It translates to CASSLAWLEPLDTQYF.

This chain uses TRBV27 with TRBJ2-7; TRBD2 matches at 9 bases. This CDR3 spans 15 amino acids. CDR1 MNHEY and CDR2 SMNVEV come from the germline V gene (reference sequence). V dropped 8 bases and J dropped 3; count of bases not matched to a gene: 11. The DNA of the CDR3 is TGTGCCAGCCGAATAGACCGCGGGGGGGGCTACGAGCAGTACTTC. Translation: CASRIDRGGGYEQYF.

V gene TRBV2 combines with J gene TRBJ2-7; tentative D call: TRBD2 (6 bases). This CDR3 has 15 amino acids. The germline V gene encodes CDR1 SNHLY and CDR2 FYNNEI. V was trimmed by 6 bases and J by 1 base, leaving 16 bases between them. CDR3: CASRETPGGSYEQYF. Here the CDR3 DNA reads TGTGCCAGCAGAGAGACTCCCGGGGGATCCTACGAGCAGTACTTC.

This clone was seen more than once but under ten times. The chain employs TRBV27 and TRBJ2-1; 10 bases are a match to TRBD2. The germline gives CDR1 MNHEY, CDR2 SMNVEV (reference sequence). With V trimmed by 6 bases and J by 2 bases, 4 bases remained unmatched. CDR3 length: 15 amino acids. The CDR3 DNA is TGTGCCAGCAGACCCAGCGGGAGGGCCTACAATGAGCAGTTCTTC. Encoded protein: CASRPSGRAYNEQFF.

The gene calls are TRBV27 and TRBJ1-1; D not certain. The germline CDR1 and CDR2 sequences are MNHEY and SMNVEV (reference sequence). Trimming removed 6 bases from V and 0 bases from J, with 11 bases in between. The CDR3 is 14 residues long. DNA for the CDR3: TGTGCCAGCAGGAGGTCGGCTTTGAACACTGAAGCTTTCTTT. Translating it yields CASRRSALNTEAFF.

This clone was counted only a few times. This sample also contains other DNA sequences that code for the same CDR3. CDR3 sequence: CASSQDSYEQYF. The DNA of the CDR3 is TGTGCCAGCAGCCAAGACAGTTACGAGCAGTACTTC. The genes are TRBV4-2 and TRBJ2-7; D is ambiguous. Trimming removed 0 bases from V and 4 bases from J, with 4 bases in between. The CDR3 spans 12 residues. Germline CDR1 reads LGHNA; CDR2 reads YNFKEQ.

The V and J genes are TRBV5-4 and TRBJ2-3; D not resolved. The germline CDR1 and CDR2 sequences are SGHNT and YYREEE (reference sequence). This CDR3 has 13 amino acids. V shed 0 bases and J shed 7 bases, with 9 bases lying between them. The CDR3 loop is CASSLDWEHTQYF. CDR3 sequence (DNA): TGTGCCAGCAGCTTGGATTGGGAACATACGCAGTATTTT.

J is TRBJ2-1 and V is TRBV29-1, with 10 bases lining up with TRBD2. With V trimmed by 0 bases and J by 5 bases, 4 bases remained unmatched. CDR1 and CDR2 from the germline V gene are SQVTM and ANQGSEA. The CDR3 is made up of 15 amino acids. In DNA form, the CDR3 reads TGCAGCGTTGAAGATATAGCGGGAGGCCACAATGAGCAGTTCTTC. Amino acids: CSVEDIAGGHNEQFF.

V is TRBV2 and J is TRBJ1-5, with D possibly being TRBD1 (5 bases). The germline V gene has CDR1 SNHLY and CDR2 FYNNEI. Trimming left V 8 bases short and J 0 bases short, with 11 bases between. The CDR3 sequence is 14 residues long. The CDR3 loop is CASQVRGSNQPQHF. The CDR3 nucleotides are TGTGCCAGCCAAGTTAGGGGTAGCAATCAGCCCCAGCATTTT. The full variable domain, rest sourced from reference TRBV2 and TRBJ1-5, is EPEVTQTPSHQVTQMGQEVILRCVPISNHLYFYWYRQILGQKVEFLVSFYNNEISEKSEIFDDQFSVERPDGSNFTLKIRSTKLEDSAMYFCASQVRGSNQPQHFGDGTRLSIL.

This clone appeared a few times. V usage is TRBV11-2 and J usage is TRBJ1-2; D is uncertain. V was pared by 5 bases and J by 8 bases, with 9 bases between. Germline-derived CDR1 and CDR2 are SGHAT and FQNNGV. The CDR3 has 11 amino acids. This CDR3 reads CASSLPPGYTF. DNA of the CDR3: TGTGCCAGCAGCCTACCGCCCGGCTACACCTTC.

This clone was detected only once. V gene TRBV6-1 combines with J gene TRBJ1-4, with D possibly matching TRBD1 (5 bases). The CDR3 has 16 amino acids. The V end lost 2 bases, the J end lost 0 bases, and 10 bases lay between the germline ends. The germline CDR1 and CDR2 sequences are MNHNS and SASEGT. This chain's CDR3 is CASSEIGAATNEKLFF. The DNA of the CDR3 is TGTGCCAGCAGTGAAATAGGGGCCGCAACTAATGAAAAACTGTTTTTT.

The chain uses TRBV19 and TRBJ1-5; 7 bases agree with TRBD1. Germline assignment: CDR1 LNHDA and CDR2 SQIVND (reference sequence). The trim removed 6 bases at V and 12 bases at J, leaving 5 bases unmatched. This CDR3 is built from 11 residues. Written as DNA, the CDR3 is TGTGCCAGTAGGACAGGGCAGAACCAGCATTTT. Amino acid sequence: CASRTGQNQHF.

The chain couples TRBV5-1 to TRBJ2-1; 14 bases fit TRBD2. After removal of 6 bases from V and 4 bases from J, the junction contained 3 bases not matched to a gene. This CDR3 has 15 residues. Germline V lookup: CDR1 SGHRS, CDR2 YFSETQ. Written as DNA, the CDR3 is TGCGCCAGCACTCGGACTAGCGGGGGGTACAATGAGCAGTTCTTC. Encoded protein: CASTRTSGGYNEQFF.

The CDR3 region is CASSLGRTSGREQFF. CDR3 coding DNA: TGTGCCAGCAGCTTAGGGCGGACTAGCGGGAGAGAGCAGTTCTTC. This sequence joins TRBV11-2 and TRBJ2-1, with 13 bases identical to TRBD2. V shed 1 base, J shed 10 bases, and the junction held 4 bases outside the gene matches. The CDR3 consists of 15 residues. Germline lookup yields CDR1 SGHAT and CDR2 FQNNGV.

The chain carries TRBV6-5 and TRBJ1-1; D may be TRBD1 (6 bases). CDR3 length: 15 residues. V was shortened by 6 bases and J by 1 base, with 15 bases between the two germline ends. CDR1 MNHEY and CDR2 SVGAGI come from the germline V gene. CDR3 sequence: CASRISPGQNTEAFF. CDR3 nucleotide sequence: TGTGCCAGCAGGATCTCCCCGGGACAGAACACTGAAGCTTTCTTT.

The rearrangement uses TRBV5-1 and TRBJ2-5; 8 bases align to TRBD2. Germline CDR1 SGHRS, CDR2 YFSETQ. Trimming took 3 bases from V and 5 from J; bases not matched to a gene: 3. The length of the CDR3 is 13 residues. CDR3 sequence: CASSSGLDETQYF. CDR3 nucleotides: TGCGCCAGCAGCTCGGGACTAGACGAGACCCAGTACTTC.